The 6 T cell receptor beta chains reported below all come from one sample, sequenced in a study of cytomegalovirus exposure and HLA in healthy donors. The study ran its PCR with 60 Vbeta and 13 Jbeta primers. Data came from immunoSEQ multiplex PCR; TCRdb stores just in-frame clones and leaves some out. The sample has fewer than 200,000 clones; roughly 80% are singletons. Sequences were obtained from PBMCs. These receptors were taken from a woman under 30 in good health and CMV-seronegative.

This clone was seen a handful of times. The chain links TRBV28 to TRBJ1-5; weak D call: TRBD1 (6 bases). With 6 bases removed from V and 7 bases from J, the gap between germline ends came to 16 bases. Germline-derived CDR1 and CDR2 are MDHEN and SYDVKM. This CDR3 is 14 amino acids long. CDR3: CASSWDNWKQPQHF. The CDR3 DNA follows: TGTGCCAGCAGCTGGGACAACTGGAAACAGCCCCAGCATTTT. Filled out from reference TRBV28 and TRBJ1-5, the complete variable domain reads DVKVTQSSRYLVKRTGEKVFLECVQDMDHENMFWYRQDPGLGLRLIYFSYDVKMKEKGDIPEGYSVSREKKERFSLILESASTNQTSMYLCASSWDNWKQPQHFGDGTRLSIL.

The genes are TRBV4-1 and TRBJ2-5; no definite D call. V was shortened by 1 base and J by 5 bases, with 11 bases between the two germline ends. Germline assignment: CDR1 MGHRA and CDR2 YSYEKL. This CDR3 is 14 amino acids long. The CDR3 loop reads CASSQVLLRETQYF. The CDR3 coding sequence is TGCGCCAGCAGCCAAGTCTTGCTCCGGGAGACCCAGTACTTC.

This clone has just one count. This chain joins TRBV6-5 and TRBJ2-1, with TRBD2 matching 12 bases. Germline V gene data show CDR1 as MNHEY and CDR2 as SVGAGI. This CDR3 contains 14 residues. Germline trimming cut 4 bases from V and 8 bases from J; bases unmatched to any gene: 3. For the CDR3, the DNA is TGTGCCAGCAGTTGGGGACTAGCGGGCCATGAGCAGTTCTTC. It codes for CASSWGLAGHEQFF.

This chain joins TRBV5-1 and TRBJ2-1, with 7 bases lining up with TRBD1. CDR1 SGHRS and CDR2 YFSETQ come from the germline V gene. With 4 bases clipped from V and 5 bases from J, the junction kept 6 bases outside the gene matches. This CDR3 is built from 14 residues. The CDR3: CASSREGQNNEQFF. As DNA, the CDR3 is TGCGCCAGCAGCAGAGAGGGACAGAACAATGAGCAGTTCTTC. Full variable domain (missing parts from reference TRBV5-1 and TRBJ2-1): KAGVTQTPRYLIKTRGQQVTLSCSPISGHRSVSWYQQTPGQGLQFLFEYFSETQRNKGNFPGRFSGRQFSNSRSEMNVSTLELGDSALYLCASSREGQNNEQFFGPGTRLTVL.

The chain employs TRBV7-2 and TRBJ2-7; 10 positions match TRBD2. V trimming: 5 bases; J trimming: 2 bases; junction bases outside the gene matches: 9. The germline gives CDR1 SGHTA, CDR2 FQGNSA. The CDR3 loop spans 16 amino acids. The CDR3 protein is CASSVPLSGRAYEQYF. CDR3 nucleotides: TGTGCCAGCAGCGTCCCCCTCAGCGGGAGGGCCTACGAGCAGTACTTC.

As for this clone: Other DNA sequences in this sample translate to the same CDR3. The V and J genes are TRBV19 and TRBJ2-7; 10 bases map to TRBD1. The ends lost 5 bases at V and 2 bases at J; junction bases unmatched: 3. The germline V gene encodes CDR1 LNHDA and CDR2 SQIVND (reference sequence). The CDR3 length is 14 residues. The CDR3 nucleotides are TGTGCCAGTAGTCGGACAGGGGGAGCCTACGAGCAGTACTTC. This sequence encodes CASSRTGGAYEQYF.